This TCR beta chain stems from a study of T cells in Graves' hyperthyroidism and ophthalmopathy. General study points: Most clonotypes expanded in thyroid above 0.001 were likewise present in blood. A model built on 13 V-J features separated ophthalmopathy from stable hyperthyroidism.

The CDR3 regions of TCR beta were amplified from RNA transcripts. Primed by the HTBI set, a first-round RT-PCR was run on the TCR CDR3. TCRdb reprocessed the multiplex PCR reads with MiXCR, giving one entry per CDR3 protein. The profile shows around 500,000 distinct CDR3 sequences, less than 15% of them singletons. The germline V gene encodes CDR1 LNHNV and CDR2 YYDKDF (reference sequence). The CDR3 contains 16 residues. J gave up 6 bases and V 5 bases, and 5 bases lay outside the gene matches. Orbital computed tomography, thyroid ultrasound, serum thyroxine and TRAb, and clinical symptoms together informed the diagnoses. Fresh peripheral blood, about 9.9 ml, yielded the PBMCs. This clonotype has at least ten counts. Antigen unknown.

The gene calls are TRBV15 and TRBJ2-1, with 15 bases matching TRBD2. Sequenced input: blood. The TCR sequence derives from a woman in her forties with Graves' hyperthyroidism. The CDR3 loop is CATSYRGLAGGNEQFF. The CDR3 DNA reads TGTGCCACCAGCTACCGGGGACTAGCGGGAGGCAATGAGCAGTTCTTC. The full variable domain, in which reference TRBV15 and TRBJ2-1 provide the parts outside the CDR3, is DAMVIQNPRYQVTQFGKPVTLSCSQTLNHNVMYWYQQKSSQAPKLLFHYYDKDFNNEADTPDNFQSRRPNTSFCFLDIRSPGLGDTAMYLCATSYRGLAGGNEQFFGPGTRLTVL.